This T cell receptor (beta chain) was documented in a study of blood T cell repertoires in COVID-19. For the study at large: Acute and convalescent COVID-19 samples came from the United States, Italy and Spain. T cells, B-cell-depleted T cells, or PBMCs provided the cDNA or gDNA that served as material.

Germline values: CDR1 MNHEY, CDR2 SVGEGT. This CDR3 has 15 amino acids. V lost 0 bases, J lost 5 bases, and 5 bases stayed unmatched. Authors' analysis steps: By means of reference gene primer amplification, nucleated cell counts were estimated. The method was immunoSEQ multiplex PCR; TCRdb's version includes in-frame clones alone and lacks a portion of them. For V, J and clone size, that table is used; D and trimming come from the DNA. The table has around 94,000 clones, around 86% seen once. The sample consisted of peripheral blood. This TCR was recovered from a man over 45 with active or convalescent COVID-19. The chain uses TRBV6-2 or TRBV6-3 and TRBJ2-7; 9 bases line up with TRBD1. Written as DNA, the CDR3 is TGTGCCAGCAGTTACTCTGGACAGGGGAGTAACGAGCAGTACGTC. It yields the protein CASSYSGQGSNEQYV.